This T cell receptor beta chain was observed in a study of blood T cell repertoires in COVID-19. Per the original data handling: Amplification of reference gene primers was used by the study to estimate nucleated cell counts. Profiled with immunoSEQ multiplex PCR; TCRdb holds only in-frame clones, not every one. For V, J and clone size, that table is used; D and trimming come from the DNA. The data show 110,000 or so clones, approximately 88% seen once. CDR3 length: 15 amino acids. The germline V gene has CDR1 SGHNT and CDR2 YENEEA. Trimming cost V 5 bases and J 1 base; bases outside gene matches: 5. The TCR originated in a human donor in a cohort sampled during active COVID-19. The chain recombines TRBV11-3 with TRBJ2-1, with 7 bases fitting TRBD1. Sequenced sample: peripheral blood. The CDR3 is CASSPGQPSYNEQFF. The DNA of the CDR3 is TGTGCCAGCAGCCCGGGACAGCCATCCTACAATGAGCAGTTCTTC.